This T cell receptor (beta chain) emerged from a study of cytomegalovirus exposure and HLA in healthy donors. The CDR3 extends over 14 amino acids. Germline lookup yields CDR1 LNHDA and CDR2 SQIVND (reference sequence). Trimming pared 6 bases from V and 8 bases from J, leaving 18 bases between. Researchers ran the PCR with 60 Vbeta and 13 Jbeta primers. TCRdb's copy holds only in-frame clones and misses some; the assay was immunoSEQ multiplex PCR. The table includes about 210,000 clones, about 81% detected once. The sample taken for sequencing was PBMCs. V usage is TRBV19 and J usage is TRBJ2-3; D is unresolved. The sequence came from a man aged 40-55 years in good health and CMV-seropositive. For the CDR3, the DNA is TGTGCCAGTAGCACAATCCTGTGGGCCCGTACGCAGTATTTT. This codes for CASSTILWARTQYF.